One sample yielded the 20 T cell receptor beta chains listed below, sequenced in a study of vaccination and CD4 T cells after COVID-19. Scientists ran DNA taken from cultured CD4+ T cells through the Oncomine TCR Beta short-read assay for sequencing. TCRdb re-analysed the PCR reads in MiXCR, keeping a single row per CDR3 protein. The sample yields about 20,000 distinct CDR3 sequences, about 66% seen once. These receptors are not linked to any known antigen. The sample's treatment: roughly 10-day PBMC culture with coronavirus spike peptide pools or control peptides (ViraFEST assay). Input material: CD4+ T cells from blood, cultured in vitro. These TCRs come from a human donor who had recovered from COVID-19.

This clonotype was seen just once. The chain is built from TRBV7-2 and TRBJ1-5, with TRBD1 as a possible D gene (5 bases). This CDR3 spans 14 amino acids. Trimming pared 1 base from V and 4 bases from J, leaving 8 bases between. Germline V lookup: CDR1 SGHTA, CDR2 FQGNSA. The CDR3: CASSLDTGNQPQHF. CDR3 DNA: TGTGCCAGCAGCTTAGATACAGGTAATCAGCCCCAGCATTTT.

This clonotype has just one count. In nucleotides, the CDR3 is TGCAGTGCTAGAGATCTGGACCATCTCTACAATGAGCAGTTCTTC. Amino acids: CSARDLDHLYNEQFF. The V and J genes are TRBV20-1 and TRBJ2-1; D uncertain. V dropped 0 bases and J dropped 3 bases, with 12 bases sitting between them. The germline V gene has CDR1 DFQATT and CDR2 SNEGSKA (reference sequence). CDR3 length equals 15 residues.

This clonotype is a singleton in its sample. CDR3 DNA sequence: TGTGCCAGCAGCTTAGGCAGGAACAATGAGCAGTTCTTC. Translating gives CASSLGRNNEQFF. This chain links TRBV7-3 with TRBJ2-1, with D unresolved. The CDR3 loop spans 13 amino acids. V was trimmed by 2 bases and J by 5 bases, leaving 7 bases between them. Looked up from germline, CDR1 is SGHTA and CDR2 is FQGTGA.

This clonotype showed up just a few times. V and J are TRBV7-2 and TRBJ1-4; 9 bases fit TRBD1. V gave up 8 bases and J gave up 7 bases; unmatched junction bases: 11. Germline-derived CDR1 and CDR2 are SGHTA and FQGNSA. This CDR3 comprises 15 residues. For the CDR3, the DNA is TGTGCCAGCGCAATTTACAGGGGGCCTGGTGAAAAACTGTTTTTT. Protein sequence: CASAIYRGPGEKLFF.

The V and J genes are TRBV27 and TRBJ1-2; D is undetermined. CDR1 MNHEY and CDR2 SMNVEV come from the germline V gene (reference sequence). With 2 bases removed from V and 3 bases from J, the gap between germline ends came to 7 bases. The CDR3 length is 13 residues. The CDR3 DNA reads as TGTGCCAGCAGTTTACTTGCGGACTATGGCTACACCTTC. It yields the protein CASSLLADYGYTF.

This clonotype was picked up one time. The chain joins TRBV19 to TRBJ1-5, with unresolved D. V was clipped by 6 bases and J by 3 bases, with 15 bases between them. The CDR3 covers 15 residues. Germline CDR1 reads LNHDA; CDR2 reads SQIVND (reference sequence). In nucleotides, the CDR3 is TGTGCCAGTAGGAGCTTGGACGGGTTCAATCAGCCCCAGCATTTT. This translates into CASRSLDGFNQPQHF.

The gene calls are TRBV19 and TRBJ2-2; D is possibly TRBD2 (6 bases). The CDR3 totals 15 residues. Germline CDR1 LNHDA, CDR2 SQIVND (reference sequence). V lost 6 bases, J lost 2 bases, and 13 bases lay in between. CDR3 loop: CASSRAGINTGELFF. The CDR3 DNA is TGTGCCAGTAGCCGGGCGGGGATTAACACCGGGGAGCTGTTTTTT.

This clonotype was picked up a small number of times. The rearrangement links TRBV27 to TRBJ1-5; 11 bases align to TRBD1. The germline V gene has CDR1 MNHEY and CDR2 SMNVEV (reference sequence). V shed 5 bases, J shed 7 bases, and the junction held 16 bases outside the gene matches. The CDR3 has 18 residues. The CDR3 here is CASSPSGQGAKVGQPQHF. The CDR3 coding sequence is TGTGCCAGCAGTCCCAGCGGACAGGGGGCGAAGGTAGGGCAGCCCCAGCATTTT.

This chain connects TRBV7-8 to TRBJ1-5; perhaps TRBD1 as D (6 bases). Trimming took off 3 bases at V and 4 bases at J, with 10 bases between the two ends. Germline assignment: CDR1 SGHVS and CDR2 FQNEAQ. CDR3 length: 14 amino acids. The CDR3 DNA sequence: TGTGCCAGCAGCTTGAGGGGGGCAAATCAGCCCCAGCATTTT. Translating it yields CASSLRGANQPQHF.

V and J are TRBV19 and TRBJ1-3; D gene unclear. The CDR3 is 15 amino acids. Trimming took 7 bases from V and 0 from J, leaving 13 bases between them. CDR1 is LNHDA and CDR2 is SQIVND in the germline V gene (reference sequence). As DNA, the CDR3 is TGTGCCAGTACCTCCCGTCGGGCCTCTGGAAACACCATATATTTT. Protein: CASTSRRASGNTIYF.

The rearrangement links TRBV25-1 to TRBJ2-2; a weak D match, TRBD1 (5 bases). Between the trimmed V and J ends, which lost 0 bases and 2 bases, there was a span of 7 bases. Germline loops: CDR1 MGHDK, CDR2 SYGVNS. This CDR3 comprises 15 residues. CDR3 DNA sequence: TGTGCCAGCAGTGAATATAGGGGAAACACCGGGGAGCTGTTTTTT. It codes for CASSEYRGNTGELFF. The full variable domain, with the rest looked up from reference TRBV25-1 and TRBJ2-2, is EADIYQTPRYLVIGTGKKITLECSQTMGHDKMYWYQQDPGMELHLIHYSYGVNSTEKGDLSSESTVSRIRTEHFPLTLESARPSHTSQYLCASSEYRGNTGELFFGEGSRLTVL.

The V gene is TRBV7-2, the J gene TRBJ1-6; no firm D call. Germline CDR1 SGHTA, CDR2 FQGNSA. The V end lost 4 bases, the J end lost 4 bases, and 11 bases lay between the germline ends. The CDR3 length is 15 residues. CDR3 in DNA: TGTGCCAGCAGCTCGATGGGAGTATATAATTCACCCCTCCACTTT. It encodes CASSSMGVYNSPLHF. Looking up the rest from reference TRBV7-2 and TRBJ1-6 gives the full variable domain: GAGVSQSPSNKVTEKGKDVELRCDPISGHTALYWYRQSLGQGLEFLIYFQGNSAPDKSGLPSDRFSAERTGGSVSTLTIQRTQQEDSAVYLCASSSMGVYNSPLHFGNGTRLTVT.

The rearrangement links TRBV20-1 to TRBJ1-1; D unresolved. From germline, CDR1 is DFQATT and CDR2 SNEGSKA (reference sequence). V shed 1 base and J shed 1 base, with 10 bases lying between them. The CDR3 is made up of 14 amino acids. CDR3 sequence: CSARGRRRNTEAFF. The CDR3, as DNA: TGCAGTGCTAGAGGAAGACGTAGGAACACTGAAGCTTTCTTT.

The V call is TRBV6-1, the J call TRBJ1-2, with no clear D. The CDR3 spans 11 residues. Germline V gene lookup returns CDR1 MNHNS and CDR2 SASEGT. V gave up 5 bases and J gave up 4 bases, with 5 bases separating them. CDR3: CASSTGYGYTF. CDR3 sequence (DNA): TGTGCCAGCAGTACGGGCTATGGCTACACCTTC.

This clonotype was detected only a few times. The chain uses TRBV30 and TRBJ1-2; D is unclear. Per germline, CDR1 GTSNPN and CDR2 SVGIG (reference sequence). V was pared by 3 bases and J by 8 bases, with 10 bases between. CDR3 length: 11 amino acids. The chain's CDR3 is CAWRGLGGYTF. In DNA form, the CDR3 reads TGTGCCTGGAGGGGCCTCGGGGGCTACACCTTC.

This clonotype counts as medium-sized. The chain uses TRBV25-1 and TRBJ1-2, with TRBD1 identical over 9 bases. Germline V gene sequence: CDR1 MGHDK, CDR2 SYGVNS. This CDR3 region has 14 residues. J was trimmed by 6 bases and V by 3 bases; bases with no gene match: 5. The CDR3, as DNA: TGTGCCAGCAGTGATTGGGACAGGGACGATGGCTACACCTTC. Amino acid sequence: CASSDWDRDDGYTF.

The chain recombines TRBV28 with TRBJ2-7, with D perhaps TRBD2 (6 bases). Trimming shortened V by 4 bases and J by 12 bases, and 13 bases separated the two germline ends. The CDR3 covers 11 residues. CDR1 is MDHEN and CDR2 is SYDVKM in the germline V gene. The CDR3 protein is CASSWEANLYF. For the CDR3, the DNA is TGTGCCAGCAGTTGGGAGGCCAATCTGTACTTC.

This clonotype turned up a few times. The chain couples TRBV6-1 to TRBJ2-1, with 8 bases fitting TRBD1. CDR1 is MNHNS and CDR2 is SASEGT in the germline V gene. The CDR3 extends over 15 amino acids. Trimming at V came to 5 bases and at J to 5 bases, leaving 8 bases not matched to a gene. CDR3 sequence reads: CASSPPGQVHNEQFF. The CDR3 DNA reads TGTGCCAGCAGTCCACCGGGACAGGTCCACAATGAGCAGTTCTTC.

The chain combines TRBV15 with TRBJ1-6; D call uncertain. CDR3 length equals 15 residues. The germline V gene has CDR1 LNHNV and CDR2 YYDKDF (reference sequence). V was cut by 0 bases and J by 6 bases, with 9 bases left in between. The DNA of the CDR3 is TGTGCCACCAGCAGAGATCGGGCCATTAATTCACCCCTCCACTTT. Amino acid sequence: CATSRDRAINSPLHF. Complete variable domain (other parts from reference TRBV15 and TRBJ1-6): DAMVIQNPRYQVTQFGKPVTLSCSQTLNHNVMYWYQQKSSQAPKLLFHYYDKDFNNEADTPDNFQSRRPNTSFCFLDIRSPGLGDTAMYLCATSRDRAINSPLHFGNGTRLTVT.

V and J are TRBV20-1 and TRBJ2-7; TRBD2 matches 12 bases. The V gene's germline CDR1 is DFQATT and CDR2 SNEGSKA (reference sequence). Trimming removed 5 bases from V and 4 bases from J; junction bases left unmatched: 12. This CDR3 comprises 16 residues. CDR3 bases: TGCAGTGCTTCCGGTGCTACCGGGACTAGCGGGTACGAGCAGTACTTC. It is translated as CSASGATGTSGYEQYF.